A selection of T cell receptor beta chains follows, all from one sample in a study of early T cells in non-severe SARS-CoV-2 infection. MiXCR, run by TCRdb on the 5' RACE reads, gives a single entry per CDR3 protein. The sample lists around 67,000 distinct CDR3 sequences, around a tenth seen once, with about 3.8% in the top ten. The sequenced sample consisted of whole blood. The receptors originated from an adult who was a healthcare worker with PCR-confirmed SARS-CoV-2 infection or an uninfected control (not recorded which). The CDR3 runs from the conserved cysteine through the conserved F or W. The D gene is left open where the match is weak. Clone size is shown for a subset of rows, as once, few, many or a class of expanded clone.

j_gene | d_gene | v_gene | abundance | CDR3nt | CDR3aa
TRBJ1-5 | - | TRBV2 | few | TGTGCCAGCAGCCGCGACGCGAATAGCAATCAGCCCCAGCATTTT | CASSRDANSNQPQHF
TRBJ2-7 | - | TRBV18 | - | TGTGCCAGCTCACCATACAGCTCCTACGAGCAGTACTTC | CASSPYSSYEQYF
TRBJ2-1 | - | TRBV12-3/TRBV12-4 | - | TGTGCCAGCAACCGCGGGGCAGACCAACCAGCAATCTACAATGAGCAGTTCTTC | CASNRGADQPAIYNEQFF
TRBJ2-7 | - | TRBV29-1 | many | TGCAGCGTTGAAGGTCTAGGAGGGACTGGCGAGCAGTACTTC | CSVEGLGGTGEQYF
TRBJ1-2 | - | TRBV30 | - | TGTGCCTGGAATGGACGGGGTGTTCGGTATGGCTACACCTTC | CAWNGRGVRYGYTF
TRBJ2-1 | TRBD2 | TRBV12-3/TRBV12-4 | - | TGTGCCAGCACTCTGGGACTAGCGGGGAATGAGCAGTTCTTC | CASTLGLAGNEQFF
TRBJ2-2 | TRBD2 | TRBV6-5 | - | TGTGCCAGCAGTTACTCCTGGGCGGGAGGGACCGGGGAGCTGTTTTTT | CASSYSWAGGTGELFF
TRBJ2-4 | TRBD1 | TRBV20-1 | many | TGCAGTGCTAGAGATATGGGGACAGGGGCGGCCAAAAACATTCAGTACTTC | CSARDMGTGAAKNIQYF
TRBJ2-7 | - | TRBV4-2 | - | TGTGCCAGCAGCCCTTTTTTGGTGGGAGTTTTCGAGCAGTACTTC | CASSPFLVGVFEQYF
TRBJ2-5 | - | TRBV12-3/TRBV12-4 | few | TGTGCCAGCAGTCGACAGGCACAACAAGAGACCCAGTACTTC | CASSRQAQQETQYF
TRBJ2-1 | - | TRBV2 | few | TGTGCCAGCAGTGAGCAGGGCATCGAAATCTACAATGAGCAGTTCTTC | CASSEQGIEIYNEQFF
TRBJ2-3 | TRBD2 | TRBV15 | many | TGTGCCACCAGCAGAGACCGGGGGGTGCGCACAGATACGCAGTATTTT | CATSRDRGVRTDTQYF
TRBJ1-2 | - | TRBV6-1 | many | TGTGCCAGCAGTGAAGATCTCCTTGGACGGCCGCGGGACTATGGCTACACCTTC | CASSEDLLGRPRDYGYTF
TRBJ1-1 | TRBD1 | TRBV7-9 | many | TGTGCCAGCGGAGAAGGGGGCGGTGCTGAAGCTTTCTTT | CASGEGGGAEAFF
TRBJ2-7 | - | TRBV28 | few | TGTGCCAGCAGTTTATTAGGCAACGAGCAGTACTTC | CASSLLGNEQYF
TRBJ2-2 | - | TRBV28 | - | TGTGCCAGCAGGGGATCCAGGGAGCTGTTTTTT | CASRGSRELFF
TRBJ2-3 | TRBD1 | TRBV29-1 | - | TGCAGCGCTGGGAGTGACAGGGGGCTCGATACGCAGTATTTT | CSAGSDRGLDTQYF
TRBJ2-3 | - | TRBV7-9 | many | TGTGCCAGCAGCTTAGCTGCTAGCACAGATACGCAGTATTTT | CASSLAASTDTQYF
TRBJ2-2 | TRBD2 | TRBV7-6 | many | TGTGCCAGCAGCTTACGTTGGAGCGGGAGGGACACCGGGGAGCTGTTTTTT | CASSLRWSGRDTGELFF
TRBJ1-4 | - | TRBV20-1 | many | TGCAGTGCTAGAGTAGGCCGAGAAGAAAAACTGTTTTTT | CSARVGREEKLFF
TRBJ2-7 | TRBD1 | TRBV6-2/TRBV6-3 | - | TGTGCCAGCAGTTACACTGGACAGGGGGCGACCCACTTC | CASSYTGQGATHF
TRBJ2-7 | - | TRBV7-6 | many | TGTGCCAGCAGCTTATCGGGGGACGACGAGCAGTACTTC | CASSLSGDDEQYF
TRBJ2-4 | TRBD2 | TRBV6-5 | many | TGTGCCAGCAGTTACTCAGCGGGGGCGAGAAACATTCAGTACTTC | CASSYSAGARNIQYF
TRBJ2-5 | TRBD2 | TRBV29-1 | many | TGCAGCGCCGACAAGGGACTAGTCCAGGAGACCCAGTACTTC | CSADKGLVQETQYF
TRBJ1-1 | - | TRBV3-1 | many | TGTGCCAGCAGCCAAGATGAAGGAATGAACACTGAAGCTTTCTTT | CASSQDEGMNTEAFF